Shown below are 18 T cell receptor beta chains from a single sample sequenced in a study of a mutant IDH1 vaccine in newly diagnosed glioma (dated by TCRdb to about 2021). Their antigens remain unidentified. This specimen's time point label, per the study, means: week 35, safety follow-up. Each vaccine dose, consisting of 300 ug of a 20-mer mutant IDH1 peptide in Montanide, was administered subcutaneously with topical imiquimod. The library was made by the immunoSEQ multiplex PCR assay. The clones in this table, taken by TCRdb from immuneACCESS, are in-frame only. Not every clone is retained; where verified, under half of the shortfall comes from an unresolved V gene, and the cause of the rest is unknown. Across this sample there are about 48,000 clones, with 70% to 85% seen only once. The ten top clones hold 6.7% of the sample. Sequencing was performed on PBMCs, taken from a glioma patient whose treatment included an IDH1 peptide vaccine. Receptors originate from a middle-aged man with glioma.

As DNA, the CDR3 is TGTGCCAGCCATACTTCGATTACCTCCCTTTCGCCCCAGCATTTT. This gives the protein CASHTSITSLSPQHF. The J gene is TRBJ1-5, the V gene TRBV27; D ambiguous. CDR3 size: 15 residues. Germline V gene data show CDR1 as MNHEY and CDR2 as SMNVEV (reference sequence). V lost 8 bases, J lost 9 bases, and 23 bases lay in between.

The chain has TRBV29-1 and TRBJ2-2; possible D gene TRBD1, 5 bases. The V and J ends lost 3 bases and 6 bases respectively, with 20 bases between them. CDR3 length equals 16 residues. The germline CDR1 and CDR2 sequences are SQVTM and ANQGSEA. In nucleotides, the CDR3 is TGCAGCGTTGAGTCCGTGGGGCAGGGAAGCCCCGGGGAGCTGTTTTTT. As protein: CSVESVGQGSPGELFF.

The chain uses TRBV5-1 and TRBJ2-1; 10 positions agree with TRBD2. Germline V gene lookup returns CDR1 SGHRS and CDR2 YFSETQ. The CDR3 totals 16 residues. J was trimmed by 4 bases and V by 0 bases; bases with no gene match: 4. The CDR3 is CASSLDPSGGYNEQFF. The CDR3 DNA sequence: TGCGCCAGCAGCTTGGATCCTAGCGGGGGATACAATGAGCAGTTCTTC.

The rearrangement joins TRBV19 to TRBJ1-2; no reliable D call. V was clipped by 5 bases and J by 2 bases, with 9 bases between them. The CDR3 has 13 residues. Germline V CDR1 and CDR2: LNHDA, SQIVND (reference sequence). Here the CDR3 reads CASSSTPNYGYTF. For the CDR3, the DNA is TGTGCCAGTAGTTCGACACCCAACTATGGCTACACCTTC.

CDR3 sequence reads: CASSVGLDSGNTIYF. The DNA for the CDR3 is TGTGCCAGCAGCGTAGGTTTAGACTCTGGAAACACCATATATTTT. The rearrangement links TRBV9 to TRBJ1-3; D unresolved. The CDR3 is 15 residues long. The V gene lost 0 bases and the J gene lost 0 bases, with 7 bases spanning the gap. Looked up from germline, CDR1 is SGDLS and CDR2 is YYNGEE.

The table lists this clone with a few counts. The chain links TRBV5-1 to TRBJ1-2; no clear D gene. The germline V gene encodes CDR1 SGHRS and CDR2 YFSETQ. V shed 0 bases and J shed 5 bases, with 8 bases lying between them. The CDR3 is 13 amino acids. The CDR3 DNA reads as TGCGCCAGCAGCTTGGACAGAGATTATGGCTACACCTTC. This translates into CASSLDRDYGYTF.

The chain recombines TRBV27 with TRBJ1-1, with a weak D call TRBD1 (6 bases). V dropped 3 bases and J dropped 1 base, with 9 bases sitting between them. Germline V gene data show CDR1 as MNHEY and CDR2 as SMNVEV (reference sequence). This CDR3 has 14 amino acids. The CDR3 sequence: CASSFRDKNTEAFF. Here the CDR3 DNA reads TGTGCCAGCAGTTTCCGGGACAAGAACACTGAAGCTTTCTTT.

V and J are TRBV5-6 and TRBJ1-1; D is unclear. V dropped 0 bases and J dropped 4 bases, with 7 bases sitting between them. Per germline, CDR1 SGHDT and CDR2 YYEEEE. The length of the CDR3 is 13 residues. The CDR3 loop reads CASSLGEGTEAFF. The CDR3 region has the DNA TGTGCCAGCAGCTTGGGGGAAGGCACTGAAGCTTTCTTT.

The J gene is TRBJ2-7, the V gene TRBV19; D tentatively fits TRBD1 or TRBD2 (5 bases each). Trimming took 1 base from V and 0 from J, leaving 10 bases between them. CDR3 length: 15 residues. In germline, CDR1 is LNHDA, CDR2 SQIVND (reference sequence). The CDR3 DNA sequence: TGTGCCAGTAGTATAGGGGACGCATTCTCCTACGAGCAGTACTTC. Translating gives CASSIGDAFSYEQYF.

The V call is TRBV7-9, the J call TRBJ1-2, with 9 nucleotides matching TRBD1. This CDR3 has 15 residues. In germline, CDR1 is SEHNR, CDR2 FQNEAQ (reference sequence). Losses at the gene ends were 5 bases for V and 4 bases for J; bases not matched to a gene: 8. The DNA for the CDR3 is TGTGCCAGCAGCCTACAGGGGGCTGGTGGCTATGGCTACACCTTC. It is translated as CASSLQGAGGYGYTF.

This clone was found once. The gene calls are TRBV30 and TRBJ1-5; D possibly corresponds to TRBD1 (6 bases). The CDR3 has 13 amino acids. Trimming removed 1 base from V and 5 bases from J, with 9 bases in between. CDR1 GTSNPN and CDR2 SVGIG come from the germline V gene (reference sequence). Here the CDR3 DNA reads TGTGCCTGGAGTGGGGGGGGGCATCAGCCCCAGCATTTT. This translates into CAWSGGGHQPQHF.

This chain joins TRBV5-6 and TRBJ1-5; 10 bases match TRBD1. Germline values: CDR1 SGHDT, CDR2 YYEEEE. V lost 8 bases, J lost 2 bases, and 13 bases stayed unmatched. This CDR3 is built from 17 residues. The CDR3 nucleotides are TGTGCCAGGACAGGGGGCTTTCTAGGGGTGGGCAATCAGCCCCAGCATTTT. It encodes CARTGGFLGVGNQPQHF. Variable domain in full (rest from reference TRBV5-6 and TRBJ1-5): DAGVTQSPTHLIKTRGQQVTLRCSPKSGHDTVSWYQQALGQGPQFIFQYYEEEERQRGNFPDRFSGHQFPNYSSELNVNALLLGDSALYLCARTGGFLGVGNQPQHFGDGTRLSIL.

This chain uses TRBV14 with TRBJ1-4; 10 bases map to TRBD1. This CDR3 is 15 amino acids long. Per germline, CDR1 SGHDN and CDR2 FVKESK. V lost 4 bases, J lost 6 bases, and 5 bases stayed unmatched. The CDR3 DNA reads as TGTGCCAGCAGCCCTAGACAGGGGGCGGATGAAAAACTGTTTTTT. It encodes CASSPRQGADEKLFF.

The table lists this clone with a count of one. The chain has TRBV18 and TRBJ2-7; no reliable D call. With 2 bases removed from V and 7 bases from J, the gap between germline ends came to 12 bases. The germline V gene has CDR1 KGHSH and CDR2 LQKENI. This CDR3 contains 13 residues. CDR3 coding DNA: TGTGCCAGCTCACCAGTAACCGCAGGTGAGCAGTACTTC. Residues: CASSPVTAGEQYF.

In this sample, this clone turned up a few times. The chain is built from TRBV7-2 and TRBJ2-7; 8 bases line up with TRBD1. CDR3 length equals 15 residues. Unmatched junction bases numbered 13, after V lost 6 bases and J lost 6 bases. Germline loops: CDR1 SGHTA, CDR2 FQGNSA. The CDR3, as DNA: TGTGCCAGCAGTCCCTGGGGGACAGGTCTTTCCGAGCAGTACTTC. Encoded protein: CASSPWGTGLSEQYF.

The chain links TRBV2 to TRBJ2-5, with 14 bases fitting TRBD2. V gave up 6 bases and J gave up 5 bases; unmatched junction bases: 14. The CDR3 contains 18 residues. Germline V CDR1 and CDR2: SNHLY, FYNNEI. CDR3 region: CASRYGLAGGQRGETQYF. CDR3 bases: TGTGCCAGCAGATATGGACTAGCGGGGGGACAACGGGGGGAGACCCAGTACTTC.

CDR3 in DNA: TGTGCCAGCAGCGGTACATGGTATGGCTACACCTTC. It is translated as CASSGTWYGYTF. The chain has TRBV5-6 and TRBJ1-2; D remains unclear. Looked up from germline, CDR1 is SGHDT and CDR2 is YYEEEE. The V and J ends lost 4 bases and 5 bases respectively, with 9 bases between them. The CDR3 runs 12 residues.

The chain employs TRBV7-8 and TRBJ2-7; TRBD1 matches 7 bases. The J segment lost 4 bases and the V segment lost 1 base, leaving 13 bases of the junction unmatched. The germline CDR1 and CDR2 sequences are SGHVS and FQNEAQ. The CDR3 loop spans 17 amino acids. CDR3 amino acids: CASSLVARQGRTYEQYF. The CDR3 coding sequence is TGTGCCAGCAGCTTAGTTGCGCGACAGGGTCGTACGTACGAGCAGTACTTC.